This entry lists 21 T cell receptor beta chains sequenced from one sample in a study of T-cell memory formation after mild COVID-19. MiXCR was run by TCRdb on the 5' RACE reads, yielding one entry per CDR3 protein. The sample yields approximately 250,000 distinct CDR3 sequences, 15% to 20% seen once. Source material: PBMCs or a T cell subset sorted from them (not recorded which). Receptor source: a man between 18 and 29 years old who had mild COVID-19 (a few samples of this study predate the infection). Cell type and time point are not known.

The sample holds a few counts of this clonotype. The chain recombines TRBV20-1 with TRBJ2-3; 10 bases align to TRBD2. The CDR3 runs 15 residues. Germline CDR1 DFQATT, CDR2 SNEGSKA (reference sequence). With 2 bases clipped from V and 2 bases from J, the junction kept 4 bases outside the gene matches. CDR3 residues: CSARSLAGATDTQYF. The CDR3 nucleotides read TGCAGTGCTAGATCGCTAGCGGGGGCCACAGATACGCAGTATTTT.

This clonotype has just a few counts. The chain is built from TRBV4-1 and TRBJ2-5; D may be TRBD1 (6 bases). V was shortened by 0 bases and J by 3 bases, with 17 bases between the two germline ends. CDR1 and CDR2 from the germline V gene are MGHRA and YSYEKL. The CDR3 spans 17 residues. The CDR3 DNA sequence: TGCGCCAGCAGCCAAGATCCTTACCGGACAGCAAAAGAGACCCAGTACTTC. Protein: CASSQDPYRTAKETQYF.

This clonotype was observed a few times. Its ends do not fully match the called genes, so a read error is possible. The gene calls are TRBV6-5 and TRBJ1-4; the match to TRBD1 covers 9 bases. There are 16 residues in the CDR3. The germline CDR1 and CDR2 sequences are MNHEY and SVGAGI. The CDR3: CASSYSSGTGNEKLFF. The CDR3 DNA reads as TGTGCCAGCAGCTACTCCTCCGGGACAGGGAATGAAAAACTGTTTTTT.

V gene TRBV29-1 combines with J gene TRBJ2-2; D is unresolved. The germline CDR1 and CDR2 sequences are SQVTM and ANQGSEA. The CDR3 is 14 residues long. Trimming shortened V by 5 bases and J by 1 base, and 11 bases separated the two germline ends. This CDR3 is CSVSGTENTGELFF. The CDR3 DNA reads as TGCAGCGTTAGTGGCACCGAGAACACCGGGGAGCTGTTTTTT.

This clonotype was found a few times. The chain links TRBV5-1 to TRBJ2-5; tentative D call: TRBD2 (6 bases). This CDR3 is 14 amino acids long. The V gene's germline CDR1 is SGHRS and CDR2 YFSETQ. V was clipped by 2 bases and J by 2 bases, with 10 bases between them. CDR3 coding DNA: TGCGCCAGCAGCTTCGGGACTCCTCAAGAGACCCAGTACTTC. Amino acids: CASSFGTPQETQYF.

V and J are TRBV14 and TRBJ2-1; D not certain. The V gene's germline CDR1 is SGHDN and CDR2 FVKESK. The CDR3 covers 14 residues. V lost 2 bases to trimming and J lost 5 bases, with 10 bases between them. CDR3 nucleotides: TGTGCCAGCAGCCAAAATTGGCAGGACAATGAGCAGTTCTTC. Protein sequence: CASSQNWQDNEQFF.

The table lists this clonotype with many counts. V is TRBV6-5 and J is TRBJ2-3; D is ambiguous. Trimming removed 6 bases at V and 4 bases at J, with 17 bases between. Germline values: CDR1 MNHEY, CDR2 SVGAGI. This CDR3 comprises 15 residues. The CDR3 sequence is CASSDEPARADTQYF. CDR3 coding DNA: TGTGCCAGCAGCGACGAGCCTGCACGGGCAGATACGCAGTATTTT.

This clonotype was counted only a few times. This chain connects TRBV7-8 to TRBJ2-5, with 7 bases lining up with TRBD1. This CDR3 has 16 residues. Trimming at V came to 0 bases and at J to 5 bases, leaving 9 bases not matched to a gene. The germline gives CDR1 SGHVS, CDR2 FQNEAQ. The CDR3 coding sequence is TGTGCCAGCAGCTTAGCGGCGCCAGGGGGTGTCGAGACCCAGTACTTC. Its protein is CASSLAAPGGVETQYF.

V and J are TRBV5-1 and TRBJ1-1, with D possibly being TRBD1 (6 bases). Looked up from germline, CDR1 is SGHRS and CDR2 is YFSETQ. Trimming stripped 0 bases from V and 5 bases from J, with 17 bases between. The CDR3 spans 16 residues. The CDR3 nucleotides are TGCGCCAGCAGCTTGGGAATTGGGGGGCCTGTTACTGAAGCTTTCTTT. Protein product: CASSLGIGGPVTEAFF.

This clonotype appeared many times. V gene TRBV7-2 combines with J gene TRBJ2-5, with 8 nucleotides matching TRBD2. V lost 1 base, J lost 5 bases, and 3 bases stayed unmatched. Germline values: CDR1 SGHTA, CDR2 FQGNSA. The CDR3 spans 14 residues. The CDR3 DNA reads as TGTGCCAGCAGCTTAGGACTAGCGAGGGAGACCCAGTACTTC. Amino acids: CASSLGLARETQYF.

This clonotype was recorded a few times. In DNA, the CDR3 is TGTGCCAGCAGCTTAGAAGCGGGGGGGCCAGATACGCAGTATTTT. This sequence encodes CASSLEAGGPDTQYF. The V gene is TRBV11-2, the J gene TRBJ2-3; 10 nucleotides align to TRBD2. Germline CDR1 and CDR2: SGHAT and FQNNGV. With V trimmed by 0 bases and J by 4 bases, 1 base remained unmatched. The CDR3 is 15 amino acids.

This clonotype was seen a few times. V gene TRBV7-2 combines with J gene TRBJ2-3; the D gene is possibly TRBD2 (5 bases). The CDR3 totals 15 residues. Trimming shortened V by 5 bases and J by 7 bases, and 19 bases separated the two germline ends. From germline, CDR1 is SGHTA and CDR2 FQGNSA. The DNA for the CDR3 is TGTGCCAGCAGCCCGGACTCCTCGCCCAGCTATACGCAGTATTTT. Translating it yields CASSPDSSPSYTQYF. Full variable domain (outside the CDR3, taken from reference TRBV7-2 and TRBJ2-3): GAGVSQSPSNKVTEKGKDVELRCDPISGHTALYWYRQSLGQGLEFLIYFQGNSAPDKSGLPSDRFSAERTGGSVSTLTIQRTQQEDSAVYLCASSPDSSPSYTQYFGPGTRLTVL.

This clonotype appeared a few times. V and J are TRBV5-1 and TRBJ2-7; 7 bases line up with TRBD2. The germline CDR1 and CDR2 sequences are SGHRS and YFSETQ. This CDR3 has 14 residues. V gave up 4 bases and J gave up 3 bases; unmatched junction bases: 7. The CDR3 sequence: CASSPGTTLYEQYF. The CDR3 bases are TGCGCCAGCAGCCCGGGGACTACGCTCTACGAGCAGTACTTC.

This clonotype was recorded a few times. The rearrangement joins TRBV3-1 to TRBJ2-3; 11 bases match TRBD1. Trimming cost V 3 bases and J 2 bases; bases outside gene matches: 4. The CDR3 is 16 residues long. Germline-derived CDR1 and CDR2 are LGHDT and YNNKEL (reference sequence). The CDR3 is CASSHPGQGVTDTQYF. The CDR3 DNA reads TGTGCCAGCAGCCATCCGGGACAGGGGGTCACAGATACGCAGTATTTT.

The chain has TRBV27 and TRBJ1-6, with 8 bases lining up with TRBD1. V was pared by 2 bases and J by 14 bases, with 11 bases of the junction left unmatched. This CDR3 region has 15 residues. From germline, CDR1 is MNHEY and CDR2 SMNVEV (reference sequence). CDR3 sequence (DNA): TGTGCCAGCAGTTTAGGGCAGGGGGCGGCTTGGGCCCTCCACTTT. Translation: CASSLGQGAAWALHF.

This clonotype was counted only a few times. CDR3 nucleotide sequence: TGTGCCACCAGTGATGCTACCAATGAGCAGTTCTTC. The encoded protein is CATSDATNEQFF. The rearrangement uses TRBV24-1 and TRBJ2-1; D not certain. CDR1 is KGHDR, CDR2 SFDVKD, per germline. Deletions cut 3 bases from V and 6 bases from J, with 5 bases between. CDR3 length: 12 amino acids.

J is TRBJ1-2 and V is TRBV6-4, with a weak D call TRBD1 (5 bases). This CDR3 is 12 amino acids long. Trimming cost V 3 bases and J 13 bases, with 15 bases left between them. Germline V gene data show CDR1 as MRHNA and CDR2 as SNTAGT. This CDR3 reads CASSDGGAPVTF. The CDR3 coding sequence is TGTGCCAGCAGTGATGGAGGGGCCCCAGTCACCTTC.

V gene TRBV5-6 combines with J gene TRBJ2-1; D perhaps matches TRBD2 (7 bases). V lost 0 bases to trimming and J lost 4 bases, with 11 bases between them. Germline V CDR1 and CDR2: SGHDT, YYEEEE. CDR3 length equals 15 residues. In nucleotides, the CDR3 is TGTGCCAGCAGCTTGGTGGGGGGGGCGTACAATGAGCAGTTCTTC. Residues: CASSLVGGAYNEQFF. The entire variable domain, with the rest obtained from reference TRBV5-6 and TRBJ2-1, is as follows: DAGVTQSPTHLIKTRGQQVTLRCSPKSGHDTVSWYQQALGQGPQFIFQYYEEEERQRGNFPDRFSGHQFPNYSSELNVNALLLGDSALYLCASSLVGGAYNEQFFGPGTRLTVL.

The chain links TRBV3-1 to TRBJ2-3; no clear D gene. Deletions cut 4 bases from V and 6 bases from J, with 11 bases between. This CDR3 comprises 13 residues. Germline assignment: CDR1 LGHDT and CDR2 YNNKEL (reference sequence). The CDR3 spells CASSPLFSDTQYF. DNA for the CDR3: TGTGCCAGCAGCCCCCTTTTTTCGGATACGCAGTATTTT.

This clonotype was observed a few times. This CDR3 is CASSPVGTGGNYNEQFF. CDR3 nucleotides: TGCGCCAGCAGCCCCGTGGGTACGGGGGGGAACTACAATGAGCAGTTCTTC. V is TRBV5-1 and J is TRBJ2-1; 8 bases are shared with TRBD2. The CDR3 runs to 17 residues. The V gene's germline CDR1 is SGHRS and CDR2 YFSETQ. The V segment lost 4 bases and the J segment 3 bases; nucleotides outside the gene matches: 12.

The genes are TRBV25-1 and TRBJ2-7; possible D gene TRBD2, 6 bases. The CDR3 spans 14 residues. The ends were cut back, 8 bases at V and 0 bases at J, with 14 bases in the middle. The germline CDR1 and CDR2 sequences are MGHDK and SYGVNS. The CDR3 reads CASATEGNSYEQYF. The CDR3 nucleotides read TGTGCCAGCGCAACGGAGGGAAACTCCTACGAGCAGTACTTC.